These 14 T cell receptor beta chains share one sample of origin, sequenced in a study of patients and donors after allogeneic stem cell transplantation. Each CDR3 protein is one row after TCRdb ran MiXCR on the RT-PCR reads. Of some 960,000 distinct CDR3 sequences in the sample, about a sixth were seen once. Input material: blood, either unsorted or a sorted T cell fraction (not recorded which). These receptors came from a human donor who was either an allogeneic HSCT recipient or a stem cell or donor lymphocyte infusion donor (not recorded which). It is not recorded whose cells these are; they may come from a transplant donor.

The V and J genes are TRBV10-3 and TRBJ1-6, with a tentative D call TRBD1 (5 bases). CDR1 and CDR2 from the germline V gene are ENHRY and SYGVKD. The germline V and J ends were trimmed by 0 bases and 7 bases, with 10 bases remaining between them. This CDR3 is built from 15 residues. The CDR3 is CAISESSRENSPLHF. Written as DNA, the CDR3 is TGTGCCATCAGTGAGTCGAGCAGGGAGAATTCACCCCTCCACTTT.

This clonotype showed up just a few times. The chain carries TRBV12-3 or TRBV12-4 and TRBJ2-2; D not certain. Trimming cost V 4 bases and J 7 bases, with 10 bases left between them. This CDR3 comprises 13 residues. The CDR3 DNA is TGTGCCAGCAGTTCACCGGTTGGCGGGGAGCTGTTTTTT. Protein: CASSSPVGGELFF.

This clonotype was counted a few times. The chain recombines TRBV14 with TRBJ2-6; weak D call: TRBD2 (5 bases). CDR1 is SGHDN, CDR2 FVKESK, per germline. The CDR3 runs to 17 residues. Trimming pared 0 bases from V and 2 bases from J, leaving 11 bases between. CDR3 region: CASSQDARAPGANVLTF. The CDR3 bases are TGTGCCAGCAGCCAAGATGCGAGGGCGCCTGGGGCCAACGTCCTGACTTTC.

This chain connects TRBV12-3 or TRBV12-4 to TRBJ2-6, with D unresolved. CDR3 size: 14 residues. Trimming pared 0 bases from V and 4 bases from J, leaving 4 bases between. CDR3 DNA sequence: TGTGCCAGCAGTTTAGCGGGAGGGGCCAACGTCCTGACTTTC. Residues: CASSLAGGANVLTF.

This clonotype has just a few counts. The gene calls are TRBV9 and TRBJ2-3; 9 nucleotides line up with TRBD2. The germline gives CDR1 SGDLS, CDR2 YYNGEE. V gave up 4 bases and J gave up 2 bases; unmatched junction bases: 8. The CDR3 totals 16 residues. The CDR3 loop is CASSLVAGDYTDTQYF. Here the CDR3 DNA reads TGTGCCAGCAGCCTCGTAGCGGGGGACTACACAGATACGCAGTATTTT.

The DNA for the CDR3 is TGTGCCAGCAGCTCCCAGGGTCCCAGCAATCAGCCCCAGCATTTT. Translating it yields CASSSQGPSNQPQHF. This chain joins TRBV11-2 and TRBJ1-5, with D possibly matching TRBD1 (5 bases). V dropped 4 bases and J dropped 1 base, with 11 bases sitting between them. The CDR3 covers 15 residues. Germline values: CDR1 SGHAT, CDR2 FQNNGV.

The CDR3 region is CASSGGQGRSQETQYF. As DNA, the CDR3 is TGCGCCAGCAGTGGGGGACAGGGAAGATCCCAAGAGACCCAGTACTTC. The chain is built from TRBV10-2 and TRBJ2-5, with 9 positions matching TRBD1. Unmatched junction bases numbered 7, after V lost 4 bases and J lost 1 base. The germline gives CDR1 WSHSY, CDR2 SAAADI. The CDR3 contains 16 residues.

This clonotype was seen at least ten times. The chain recombines TRBV4-3 with TRBJ2-1; tentative D call: TRBD2 (6 bases). CDR1 and CDR2 (germline): LGHNA, YSLEER. V was pared by 3 bases and J by 1 base, with 10 bases between. The CDR3 is 15 residues long. CDR3 DNA: TGCGCCAGCAGCCAGGGGAGGACTTCCTACAATGAGCAGTTCTTC. It translates to CASSQGRTSYNEQFF.

The chain links TRBV3-1 to TRBJ1-1; D is undetermined. Per the germline V gene, CDR1 is LGHDT and CDR2 is YNNKEL (reference sequence). V was shortened by 3 bases and J by 9 bases, with 8 bases between the two germline ends. CDR3 length equals 11 residues. The DNA for the CDR3 is TGTGCCAGCAGCCAGGGCCGTCAAGCTTTCTTT. Amino acids: CASSQGRQAFF.

The J gene is TRBJ2-2, the V gene TRBV24-1; tentatively, D is TRBD1 (6 bases). CDR3 size: 14 residues. Germline V CDR1 and CDR2: KGHDR, SFDVKD. V was trimmed by 4 bases and J by 5 bases, leaving 10 bases between them. CDR3 loop: CATSEQGRTGELFF. In nucleotides, the CDR3 is TGTGCCACCAGTGAACAGGGTCGGACCGGGGAGCTGTTTTTT.

J is TRBJ2-1 and V is TRBV4-3, with D maybe TRBD1 (7 bases). This CDR3 has 16 residues. V was pared by 3 bases and J by 7 bases, with 19 bases between. Per germline, CDR1 LGHNA and CDR2 YSLEER. The CDR3 DNA reads as TGCGCCAGCAGCCACCTTCCAGGGGGGCAGTTGAATGAGCAGTTCTTC. It codes for CASSHLPGGQLNEQFF.

V gene TRBV18 combines with J gene TRBJ1-6, with 7 bases that match TRBD1. This CDR3 is built from 14 residues. With 3 bases clipped from V and 5 bases from J, the junction kept 1 base outside the gene matches. Germline V gene sequence: CDR1 KGHSH, CDR2 LQKENI. In DNA form, the CDR3 reads TGTGCCAGCTCACCGGACAGGAATAATTCACCCCTCCACTTT. This sequence encodes CASSPDRNNSPLHF.

This clonotype was counted between two and nine times. The V gene is TRBV7-9, the J gene TRBJ1-1; D not certain. CDR1 is SEHNR and CDR2 is FQNEAQ in the germline V gene (reference sequence). Trimming stripped 2 bases from V and 8 bases from J, with 12 bases between. There are 13 residues in the CDR3. The CDR3 here is CASSLRQGEEAFF. Written as DNA, the CDR3 is TGTGCCAGCAGCTTACGACAAGGAGAAGAAGCTTTCTTT.

This chain uses TRBV20-1 with TRBJ2-5; D possibly corresponds to TRBD2 (5 bases). Germline CDR1 and CDR2: DFQATT and SNEGSKA (reference sequence). V lost 1 base and J 0 bases, leaving 9 bases between the germline ends. The CDR3 has 14 residues. CDR3 sequence: CSARGPADQETQYF. CDR3 nucleotides: TGCAGTGCTAGAGGGCCAGCGGACCAAGAGACCCAGTACTTC.